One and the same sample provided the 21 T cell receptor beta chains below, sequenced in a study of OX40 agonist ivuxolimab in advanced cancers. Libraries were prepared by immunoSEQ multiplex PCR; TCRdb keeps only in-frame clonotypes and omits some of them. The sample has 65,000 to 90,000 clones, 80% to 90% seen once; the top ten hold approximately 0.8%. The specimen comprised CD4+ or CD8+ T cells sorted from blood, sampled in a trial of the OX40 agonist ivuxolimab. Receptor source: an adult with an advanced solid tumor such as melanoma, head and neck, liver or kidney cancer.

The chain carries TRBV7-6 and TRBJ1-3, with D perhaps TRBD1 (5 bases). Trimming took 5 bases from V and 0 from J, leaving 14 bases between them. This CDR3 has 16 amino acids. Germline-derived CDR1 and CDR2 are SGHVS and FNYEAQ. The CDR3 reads CASSPRDGSSGNTIYF. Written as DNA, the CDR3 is TGTGCCAGCAGCCCACGGGACGGGAGCTCTGGAAACACCATATATTTT.

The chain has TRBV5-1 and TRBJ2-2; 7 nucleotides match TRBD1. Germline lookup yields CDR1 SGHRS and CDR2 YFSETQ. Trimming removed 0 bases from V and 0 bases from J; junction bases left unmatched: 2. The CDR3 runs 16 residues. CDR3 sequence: CASSLGDSTNTGELFF. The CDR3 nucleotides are TGCGCCAGCAGCTTGGGGGACAGCACGAACACCGGGGAGCTGTTTTTT.

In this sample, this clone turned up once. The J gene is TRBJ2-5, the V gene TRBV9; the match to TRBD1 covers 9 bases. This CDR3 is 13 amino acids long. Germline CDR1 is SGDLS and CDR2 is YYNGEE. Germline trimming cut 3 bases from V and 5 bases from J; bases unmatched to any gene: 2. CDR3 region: CASSAGQGETQYF. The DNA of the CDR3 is TGTGCCAGCAGCGCAGGACAGGGGGAGACCCAGTACTTC.

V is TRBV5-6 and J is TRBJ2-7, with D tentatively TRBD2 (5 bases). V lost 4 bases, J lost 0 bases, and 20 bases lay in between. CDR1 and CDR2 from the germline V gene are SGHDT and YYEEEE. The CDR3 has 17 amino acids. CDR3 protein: CASSRITSPRDSYEQYF. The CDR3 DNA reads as TGTGCCAGCAGCCGTATAACCTCACCCCGGGACTCCTACGAGCAGTACTTC.

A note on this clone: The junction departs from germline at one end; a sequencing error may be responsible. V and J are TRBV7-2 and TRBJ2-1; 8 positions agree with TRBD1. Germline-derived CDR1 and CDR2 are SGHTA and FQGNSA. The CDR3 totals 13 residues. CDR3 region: CASSSETGAREIF. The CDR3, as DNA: TGTGCCAGCAGCTCAGAGACAGGGGCAAGAGAGATCTTC.

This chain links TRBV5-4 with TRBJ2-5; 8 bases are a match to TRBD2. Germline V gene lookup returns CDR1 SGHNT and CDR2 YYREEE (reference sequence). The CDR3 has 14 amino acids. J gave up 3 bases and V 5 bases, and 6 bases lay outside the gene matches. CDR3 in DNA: TGTGCCAGCAGGCGGGAGGTGGGGGAAGAGACCCAGTACTTC. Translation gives CASRREVGEETQYF.

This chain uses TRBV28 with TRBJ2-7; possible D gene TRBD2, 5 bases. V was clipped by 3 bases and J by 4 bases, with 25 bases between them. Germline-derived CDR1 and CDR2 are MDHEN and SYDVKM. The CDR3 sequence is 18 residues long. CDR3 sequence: CASSFLGAGAEGRYEQYF. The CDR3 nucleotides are TGTGCCAGCAGTTTTTTGGGTGCTGGTGCCGAGGGTAGGTACGAGCAGTACTTC.

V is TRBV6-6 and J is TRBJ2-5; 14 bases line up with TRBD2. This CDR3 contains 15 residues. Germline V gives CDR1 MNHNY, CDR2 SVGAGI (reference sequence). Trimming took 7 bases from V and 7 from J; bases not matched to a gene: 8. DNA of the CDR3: TGTGCCAGCACCTTTGGACTAGCGGGAGGAGGGACCCAGTACTTC. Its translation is CASTFGLAGGGTQYF.

Written as DNA, the CDR3 is TGTGCCTGGAATCAGAATAGCAATCAGCCCCAGCATTTT. It is translated as CAWNQNSNQPQHF. The chain joins TRBV30 to TRBJ1-5; D is unresolved. V gave up 4 bases and J gave up 0 bases, with 7 bases separating them. The CDR3 sequence is 13 residues long. The germline V gene encodes CDR1 GTSNPN and CDR2 SVGIG (reference sequence). Together with reference TRBV30 and TRBJ1-5, the CDR3 gives the full variable domain: SQTIHQWPATLVQPVGSPLSLECTVEGTSNPNLYWYRQAAGRGLQLLFYSVGIGQISSEVPQNLSASRPQDRQFILSSKKLLLSDSGFYLCAWNQNSNQPQHFGDGTRLSIL.

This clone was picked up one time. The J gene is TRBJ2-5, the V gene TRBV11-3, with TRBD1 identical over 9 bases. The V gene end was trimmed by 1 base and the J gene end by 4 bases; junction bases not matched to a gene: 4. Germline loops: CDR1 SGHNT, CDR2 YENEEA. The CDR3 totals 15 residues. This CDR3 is CASSLGSGQGETQYF. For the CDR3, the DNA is TGTGCCAGCAGCTTAGGTTCGGGACAGGGAGAGACCCAGTACTTC.

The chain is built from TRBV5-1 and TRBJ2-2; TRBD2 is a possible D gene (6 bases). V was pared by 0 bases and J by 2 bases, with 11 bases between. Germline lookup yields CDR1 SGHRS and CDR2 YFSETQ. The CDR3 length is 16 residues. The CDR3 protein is CASSLEGTPNTGELFF. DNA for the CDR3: TGCGCCAGCAGCTTGGAGGGGACTCCTAACACCGGGGAGCTGTTTTTT.

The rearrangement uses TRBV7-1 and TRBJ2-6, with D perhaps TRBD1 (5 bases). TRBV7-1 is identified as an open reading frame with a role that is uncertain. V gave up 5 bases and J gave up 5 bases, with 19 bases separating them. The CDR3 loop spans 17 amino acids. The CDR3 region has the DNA TGTGCCAGCAGCGTTCACCGAGGACAAAGTCGGGCCAACGTCCTGACTTTC. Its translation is CASSVHRGQSRANVLTF.

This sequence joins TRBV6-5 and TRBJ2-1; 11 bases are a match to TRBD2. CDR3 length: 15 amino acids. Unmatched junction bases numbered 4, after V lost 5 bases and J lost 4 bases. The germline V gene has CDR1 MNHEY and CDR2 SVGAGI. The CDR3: CASSRTSGPYNEQFF. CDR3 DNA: TGTGCCAGCAGTCGGACTAGCGGGCCATACAATGAGCAGTTCTTC.

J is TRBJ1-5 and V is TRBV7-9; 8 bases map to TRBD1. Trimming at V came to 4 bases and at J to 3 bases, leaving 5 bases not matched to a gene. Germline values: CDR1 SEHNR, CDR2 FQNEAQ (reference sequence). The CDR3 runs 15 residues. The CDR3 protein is CASSSGQGTNQPQHF. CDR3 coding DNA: TGTGCCAGCAGCTCAGGACAGGGAACCAATCAGCCCCAGCATTTT.

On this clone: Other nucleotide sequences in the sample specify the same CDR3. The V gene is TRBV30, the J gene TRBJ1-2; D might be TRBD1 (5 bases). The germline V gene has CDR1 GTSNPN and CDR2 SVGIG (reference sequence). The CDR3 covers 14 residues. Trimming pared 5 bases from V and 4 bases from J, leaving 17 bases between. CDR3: CAWRGFGGSYGYTF. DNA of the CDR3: TGTGCCTGGCGGGGGTTTGGGGGATCCTATGGCTACACCTTC.

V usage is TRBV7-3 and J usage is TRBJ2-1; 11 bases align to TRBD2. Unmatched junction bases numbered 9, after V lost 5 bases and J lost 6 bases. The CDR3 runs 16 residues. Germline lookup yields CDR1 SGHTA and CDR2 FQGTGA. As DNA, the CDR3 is TGTGCCAGCAGCGCACCGGGACTAGCGGTGACCAATGAGCAGTTCTTC. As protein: CASSAPGLAVTNEQFF.

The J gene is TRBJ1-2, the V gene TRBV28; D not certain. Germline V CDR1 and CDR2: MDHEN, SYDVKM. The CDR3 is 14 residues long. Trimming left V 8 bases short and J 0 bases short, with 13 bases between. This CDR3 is CASALYGSNYGYTF. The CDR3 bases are TGTGCCAGCGCCCTCTATGGCTCTAACTATGGCTACACCTTC.

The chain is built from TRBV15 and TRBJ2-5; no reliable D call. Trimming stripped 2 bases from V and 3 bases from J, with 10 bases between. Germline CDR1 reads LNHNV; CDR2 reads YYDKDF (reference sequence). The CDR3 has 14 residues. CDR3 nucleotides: TGTGCCACCAGCAGATCGTCGATGAAAGAGACCCAGTACTTC. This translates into CATSRSSMKETQYF.

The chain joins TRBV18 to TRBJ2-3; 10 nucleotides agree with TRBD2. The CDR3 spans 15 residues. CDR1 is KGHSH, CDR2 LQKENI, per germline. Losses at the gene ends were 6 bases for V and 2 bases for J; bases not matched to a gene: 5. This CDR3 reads CASSRTSGSTDTQYF. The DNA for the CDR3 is TGTGCCAGCTCGCGGACTAGCGGATCCACAGATACGCAGTATTTT. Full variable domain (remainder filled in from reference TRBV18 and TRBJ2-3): NAGVMQNPRHLVRRRGQEARLRCSPMKGHSHVYWYRQLPEEGLKFMVYLQKENIIDESGMPKERFSAEFPKEGPSILRIQQVVRGDSAAYFCASSRTSGSTDTQYFGPGTRLTVL.

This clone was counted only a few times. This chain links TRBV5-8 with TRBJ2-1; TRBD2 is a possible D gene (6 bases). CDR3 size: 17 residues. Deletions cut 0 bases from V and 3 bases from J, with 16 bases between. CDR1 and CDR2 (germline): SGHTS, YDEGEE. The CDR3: CASSLAGGVFNYNEQFF. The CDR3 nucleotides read TGTGCCAGCAGCTTGGCTGGAGGGGTCTTCAACTACAATGAGCAGTTCTTC.

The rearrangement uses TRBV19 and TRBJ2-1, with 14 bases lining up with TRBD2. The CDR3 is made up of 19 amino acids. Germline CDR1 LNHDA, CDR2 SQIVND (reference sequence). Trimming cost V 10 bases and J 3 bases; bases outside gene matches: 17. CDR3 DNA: TGTGCCACGGGCGGGGCCGGGACTAGCGGGAGTTCCCTCTACAATGAGCAGTTCTTC. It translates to CATGGAGTSGSSLYNEQFF.